One sample yielded the 29 T cell receptor beta chains listed below, sequenced in a study of immune evolution from preneoplasia to lung adenocarcinoma. Only in-frame clones appear in the TCRdb table, and some are missing; sequencing was by immunoSEQ multiplex PCR. Counted here are over 7,000 clones, around 82% occurring once; the ten biggest clones make up roughly 6.6%. The sequenced sample consisted of FFPE adjacent normal lung tissue. Every receptor here comes from a person aged 65-85 years with lung adenocarcinoma.

The V and J genes are TRBV30 and TRBJ1-3; no clear D gene. The CDR3 runs to 12 residues. Trimming removed 0 bases from V and 3 bases from J, with 3 bases in between. Germline assignment: CDR1 GTSNPN and CDR2 SVGIG (reference sequence). In DNA, the CDR3 is TGTGCCTGGAGTGTAAGTGGAAACACCATATATTTT. It encodes CAWSVSGNTIYF.

J is TRBJ1-5 and V is TRBV30; D is ambiguous. Germline loops: CDR1 GTSNPN, CDR2 SVGIG (reference sequence). V was trimmed by 5 bases and J by 7 bases, leaving 15 bases between them. The CDR3 has 13 residues. The CDR3, as DNA: TGTGCCTGGTCCGGAGGGCTCCGACAGCCCCAGCATTTT. Translated, it gives CAWSGGLRQPQHF.

This sequence joins TRBV11-1 and TRBJ2-7; 7 bases are a match to TRBD2. CDR3 length: 15 amino acids. J lost 3 bases, V lost 5 bases, and 10 bases had no gene match. Germline-derived CDR1 and CDR2 are SGHAT and FQDESV (reference sequence). CDR3 nucleotide sequence: TGTGCCAGCAGCCGCACCCGGGGACTACACTACGAGCAGTACTTC. Amino acids: CASSRTRGLHYEQYF.

The chain employs TRBV7-3 and TRBJ2-3; 10 bases line up with TRBD2. CDR3 length: 16 residues. CDR1 is SGHTA and CDR2 is FQGTGA in the germline V gene. The trim removed 1 base at V and 4 bases at J, leaving 5 bases unmatched. CDR3 DNA: TGTGCCAGCAGCTTAAGTTCAGCGGGGGGGTCAGATACGCAGTATTTT. Protein sequence: CASSLSSAGGSDTQYF.

The V call is TRBV18, the J call TRBJ2-4; tentatively, D is TRBD2 (5 bases). Between the trimmed V and J ends, which lost 2 bases and 6 bases, there was a span of 17 bases. The CDR3 covers 16 residues. In germline, CDR1 is KGHSH, CDR2 LQKENI. CDR3 DNA: TGTGCCAGCTCACCAAGATCCTCGGGGATTTTAAACATTCAGTACTTC. Translated, it gives CASSPRSSGILNIQYF.

The J gene is TRBJ2-2, the V gene TRBV28; 9 positions match TRBD1. V lost 1 base to trimming and J lost 6 bases; unmatched junction nucleotides: 6. The CDR3 sequence is 16 residues long. Germline-derived CDR1 and CDR2 are MDHEN and SYDVKM. The CDR3 protein is CASSLYGQGFAGELFF. The CDR3 DNA sequence: TGTGCCAGCAGTTTATACGGACAGGGGTTCGCCGGGGAGCTGTTTTTT.

This clone is a singleton in its sample. V is TRBV10-1 and J is TRBJ2-3, with a possible D match to TRBD2 (6 bases). V was cut by 0 bases and J by 9 bases, with 7 bases left in between. The germline V gene has CDR1 WNHNN and CDR2 SYGVQD (reference sequence). The CDR3 spans 12 residues. The DNA for the CDR3 is TGCGCCAGCAGTGAGTCTGGGGGGACGCAGTATTTT. Its translation is CASSESGGTQYF.

This chain connects TRBV6-1 to TRBJ2-7; 9 bases map to TRBD2. The CDR3 sequence is 15 residues long. V shed 0 bases and J 0 bases; nucleotides not matched to a gene: 0. In germline, CDR1 is MNHNS, CDR2 SASEGT. The CDR3 bases are TGTGCCAGCAGTGAAGCTAGCGGGAGCTCCTACGAGCAGTACTTC. This sequence encodes CASSEASGSSYEQYF.

V gene TRBV9 combines with J gene TRBJ1-2, with 7 bases lining up with TRBD1. The CDR3 contains 13 residues. V shed 5 bases, J shed 3 bases, and the junction held 4 bases outside the gene matches. In germline, CDR1 is SGDLS, CDR2 YYNGEE. The DNA for the CDR3 is TGTGCCAGCAGAGCCGGGACAGACTATGGCTACACCTTC. Its translation is CASRAGTDYGYTF.

V and J are TRBV20-1 and TRBJ2-3; D is tentatively TRBD1 or TRBD2 (5 bases each). The CDR3 runs 11 residues. Germline loops: CDR1 DFQATT, CDR2 SNEGSKA (reference sequence). V lost 8 bases and J lost 2, with 8 bases in between. CDR3 DNA sequence: TGCAGTTTGGGGGTCACAGATACGCAGTATTTT. It translates to CSLGVTDTQYF.

On this clone itself: The junction departs from the called germline gene at one end, perhaps through a read error. The same CDR3 arises from other DNA sequences in this sample as well. The rearrangement joins TRBV19 to TRBJ2-7, with D perhaps TRBD1 (6 bases). This CDR3 has 13 residues. CDR1 LNHDA and CDR2 SQIVND come from the germline V gene (reference sequence). The CDR3 loop reads CASSKGQSYEQYF. As DNA, the CDR3 is TGTGCTAGTAGTAAAGGACAGTCCTACGAGCAGTACTTC.

By share, this clone ranks as large (0.1 to 1%). The rearrangement joins TRBV19 to TRBJ2-1, with 9 bases identical to TRBD2. J was trimmed by 5 bases and V by 9 bases; bases with no gene match: 8. CDR3 size: 14 residues. The V gene's germline CDR1 is LNHDA and CDR2 SQIVND (reference sequence). The CDR3 coding sequence is TGTGCCAGCACCTTAGCGGGAGTTCACAATGAGCAGTTCTTC. Protein product: CASTLAGVHNEQFF.

The CDR3 region has the DNA TGTGCCAGCAGTGAAGAGTCTGGGAACATTCAGTACTTC. This gives the protein CASSEESGNIQYF. This sequence joins TRBV6-1 and TRBJ2-4, with no clear D. Trimming cost V 1 base and J 7 bases, with 8 bases left between them. CDR1 and CDR2 from the germline V gene are MNHNS and SASEGT. There are 13 residues in the CDR3.

The gene calls are TRBV5-4 and TRBJ2-1, with TRBD2 matching over 8 bases. Germline values: CDR1 SGHNT, CDR2 YYREEE (reference sequence). CDR3 length equals 15 residues. V was pared by 6 bases and J by 4 bases, with 9 bases of the junction left unmatched. CDR3 in amino acids: CASTSGGTRYNEQFF. For the CDR3, the DNA is TGTGCCAGCACCTCGGGGGGGACTAGATACAATGAGCAGTTCTTC. The whole variable domain, filled in from reference TRBV5-4 and TRBJ2-1, reads ETGVTQSPTHLIKTRGQQVTLRCSSQSGHNTVSWYQQALGQGPQFIFQYYREEENGRGNFPPRFSGLQFPNYSSELNVNALELDDSALYLCASTSGGTRYNEQFFGPGTRLTVL.

The V gene is TRBV5-6, the J gene TRBJ1-3; D ambiguous. Germline values: CDR1 SGHDT, CDR2 YYEEEE. The CDR3 has 14 residues. The V end was cut by 0 bases, the J end by 0 bases, with 4 bases between. DNA of the CDR3: TGTGCCAGCAGCTTGGCGGACTCTGGAAACACCATATATTTT. The encoded protein is CASSLADSGNTIYF.

The count of this clone is one. V and J are TRBV9 and TRBJ2-7; the D gene is possibly TRBD1 (7 bases). V was cut by 4 bases and J by 2 bases, with 13 bases left in between. The CDR3 runs 14 residues. From germline, CDR1 is SGDLS and CDR2 YYNGEE. For the CDR3, the DNA is TGTGCCAGCAGCAGAGGGGGGACAGCCTACGAGCAGTACTTC. This gives the protein CASSRGGTAYEQYF.

This chain joins TRBV28 and TRBJ2-7, with D possibly being TRBD2 (5 bases). With 5 bases removed from V and 12 bases from J, the gap between germline ends came to 20 bases. This CDR3 is 13 amino acids long. Germline lookup yields CDR1 MDHEN and CDR2 SYDVKM. Written as DNA, the CDR3 is TGTGCCAGCAGTCTCCCGGGGAGTTCCTGGTGGTACTTC. This encodes CASSLPGSSWWYF.

The chain couples TRBV29-1 to TRBJ1-4; no reliable D call. The germline CDR1 and CDR2 sequences are SQVTM and ANQGSEA. Trimming took off 4 bases at V and 10 bases at J, with 10 bases between the two ends. The CDR3 covers 11 residues. CDR3 protein: CSVVFAGKLFF. CDR3 bases: TGCAGCGTTGTATTTGCGGGAAAACTGTTTTTT. Full variable domain (remainder filled in from reference TRBV29-1 and TRBJ1-4): SAVISQKPSRDICQRGTSLTIQCQVDSQVTMMFWYRQQPGQSLTLIATANQGSEATYESGFVIDKFPISRPNLTFSTLTVSNMSPEDSSIYLCSVVFAGKLFFGSGTQLSVL.

As regards this clone: Other DNA sequences in the same sample also yield this CDR3. J is TRBJ2-2 and V is TRBV30, with TRBD1 matching 9 bases. Trimming took 5 bases from V and 5 from J; bases not matched to a gene: 6. The CDR3 sequence is 14 residues long. Germline lookup yields CDR1 GTSNPN and CDR2 SVGIG (reference sequence). CDR3 sequence: CAWGGTGHTGELFF. CDR3 coding DNA: TGTGCCTGGGGCGGGACAGGGCATACCGGGGAGCTGTTTTTT.

The chain is built from TRBV6-4 and TRBJ2-2; a weak D match, TRBD2 (5 bases). V was pared by 4 bases and J by 6 bases, with 9 bases between. The germline CDR1 and CDR2 sequences are MRHNA and SNTAGT. This CDR3 is built from 13 residues. The CDR3 DNA reads as TGTGCCAGCAGTGTAGGTAGCGCCGGGGAGCTGTTTTTT. It specifies CASSVGSAGELFF.

The chain carries TRBV6-1 and TRBJ2-3; 10 positions agree with TRBD2. From germline, CDR1 is MNHNS and CDR2 SASEGT. The CDR3 sequence is 15 residues long. After removal of 1 base from V and 4 bases from J, the junction contained 2 bases not matched to a gene. In DNA, the CDR3 is TGTGCCAGCAGTGAAGGGCTAGCGGGAGCAGATACGCAGTATTTT. It yields the protein CASSEGLAGADTQYF.

This rearrangement joins TRBV5-1 to TRBJ1-1; D may be TRBD1 (5 bases). With 3 bases removed from V and 5 bases from J, the gap between germline ends came to 14 bases. The CDR3 covers 14 residues. From germline, CDR1 is SGHRS and CDR2 YFSETQ. The CDR3 loop is CASSYQGGRTEAFF. In DNA form, the CDR3 reads TGCGCCAGCAGCTATCAGGGAGGTAGGACTGAAGCTTTCTTT. Complete variable domain (other parts from reference TRBV5-1 and TRBJ1-1): KAGVTQTPRYLIKTRGQQVTLSCSPISGHRSVSWYQQTPGQGLQFLFEYFSETQRNKGNFPGRFSGRQFSNSRSEMNVSTLELGDSALYLCASSYQGGRTEAFFGQGTRLTVV.

This chain connects TRBV19 to TRBJ1-5; tentative D call: TRBD1 (6 bases). Germline CDR1 reads LNHDA; CDR2 reads SQIVND (reference sequence). V lost 7 bases and J lost 7, with 14 bases in between. This CDR3 region has 13 residues. Written as DNA, the CDR3 is TGTGCCAGTAACCGCAGGGGCGACCAGCCCCAGCATTTT. Translated, it gives CASNRRGDQPQHF.

This chain links TRBV27 with TRBJ2-1; D is ambiguous. Germline CDR1 and CDR2: MNHEY and SMNVEV (reference sequence). The CDR3 length is 13 residues. V was cut by 0 bases and J by 10 bases, with 10 bases left in between. CDR3 residues: CASSLSFAREQFF. The CDR3 coding sequence is TGTGCCAGCAGTTTATCGTTTGCTAGAGAGCAGTTCTTC.

This clone occurred once. The chain combines TRBV30 with TRBJ1-6; D is unresolved. Germline V gives CDR1 GTSNPN, CDR2 SVGIG (reference sequence). V lost 4 bases, J lost 6 bases, and 10 bases lay in between. The length of the CDR3 is 13 residues. The CDR3 is CAWKVSRNSPLHF. DNA for the CDR3: TGTGCCTGGAAGGTGTCGCGTAATTCACCCCTCCACTTT.

The J gene is TRBJ2-3, the V gene TRBV29-1; 9 nucleotides agree with TRBD2. This CDR3 has 13 residues. The V gene's germline CDR1 is SQVTM and CDR2 ANQGSEA. Germline trimming cut 1 base from V and 10 bases from J; bases unmatched to any gene: 6. The CDR3 reads CSVEGREGRSQYF. The CDR3 coding sequence is TGCAGCGTTGAAGGGCGGGAGGGCCGGTCGCAGTATTTT.

J is TRBJ2-5 and V is TRBV6-5, with D tentatively TRBD2 (5 bases). Germline CDR1 and CDR2: MNHEY and SVGAGI. The CDR3 length is 15 residues. V lost 6 bases and J 4 bases, leaving 18 bases between the germline ends. CDR3 DNA sequence: TGTGCCAGCAGCCTTACGTTGGACTTCGGAGAGACCCAGTACTTC. It specifies CASSLTLDFGETQYF.

The chain employs TRBV15 and TRBJ2-1, with 7 positions matching TRBD1. Trimming cost V 5 bases and J 7 bases; bases outside gene matches: 14. The germline CDR1 and CDR2 sequences are LNHNV and YYDKDF (reference sequence). CDR3 size: 16 residues. CDR3: CATSGPGQSVLNEQFF. For the CDR3, the DNA is TGTGCCACCAGCGGGCCGGGACAGTCCGTATTGAATGAGCAGTTCTTC.

J is TRBJ2-2 and V is TRBV19; D may match TRBD1 or TRBD2 (5 bases each). This CDR3 spans 14 amino acids. The V end was cut by 5 bases, the J end by 0 bases, with 7 bases between. Germline lookup yields CDR1 LNHDA and CDR2 SQIVND (reference sequence). CDR3 region: CASSLGPNTGELFF. CDR3 coding DNA: TGTGCCAGTAGTTTGGGACCGAACACCGGGGAGCTGTTTTTT.